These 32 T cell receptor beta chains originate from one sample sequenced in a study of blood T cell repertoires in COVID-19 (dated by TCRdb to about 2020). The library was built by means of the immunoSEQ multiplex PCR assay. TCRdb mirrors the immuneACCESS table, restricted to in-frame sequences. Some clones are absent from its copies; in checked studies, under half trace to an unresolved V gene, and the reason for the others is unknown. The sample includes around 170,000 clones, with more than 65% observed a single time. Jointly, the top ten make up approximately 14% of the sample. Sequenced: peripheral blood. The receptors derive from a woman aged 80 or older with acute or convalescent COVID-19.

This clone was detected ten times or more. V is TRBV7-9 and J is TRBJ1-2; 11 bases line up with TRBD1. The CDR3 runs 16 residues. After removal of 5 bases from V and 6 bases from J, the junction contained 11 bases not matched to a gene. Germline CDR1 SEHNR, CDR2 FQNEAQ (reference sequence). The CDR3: CASSPDWGQGDHGYTF. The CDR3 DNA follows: TGTGCCAGCAGCCCAGATTGGGGACAGGGGGACCATGGCTACACCTTC.

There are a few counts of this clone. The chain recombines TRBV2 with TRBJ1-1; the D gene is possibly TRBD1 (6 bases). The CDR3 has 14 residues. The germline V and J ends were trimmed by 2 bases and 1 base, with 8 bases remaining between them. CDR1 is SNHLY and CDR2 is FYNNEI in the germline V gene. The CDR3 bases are TGTGCCAGCAGTGAAATGGGACAGAACACTGAAGCTTTCTTT. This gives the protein CASSEMGQNTEAFF.

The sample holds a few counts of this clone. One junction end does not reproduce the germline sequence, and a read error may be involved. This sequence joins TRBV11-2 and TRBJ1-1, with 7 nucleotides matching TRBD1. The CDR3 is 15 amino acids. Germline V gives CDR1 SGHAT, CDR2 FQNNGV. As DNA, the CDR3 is TGTGCCAGCAAAAGACAGGGCCGGGAGAACGCTGAAGCTTTCTTT. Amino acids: CASKRQGRENAEAFF.

CDR3 loop: CASSTSQGGDGYTF. CDR3 sequence (DNA): TGTGCCAGTAGTACCTCTCAGGGGGGAGACGGCTACACCTTC. V and J are TRBV19 and TRBJ1-2, with 7 nucleotides matching TRBD1. The trim removed 4 bases at V and 8 bases at J, leaving 10 bases unmatched. The germline CDR1 and CDR2 sequences are LNHDA and SQIVND (reference sequence). This CDR3 comprises 14 residues.

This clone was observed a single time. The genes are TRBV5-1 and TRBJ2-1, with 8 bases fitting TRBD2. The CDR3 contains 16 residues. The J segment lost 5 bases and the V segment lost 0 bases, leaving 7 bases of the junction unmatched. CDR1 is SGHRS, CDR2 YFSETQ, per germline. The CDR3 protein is CASSLGPQRGNNEQFF. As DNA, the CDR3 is TGCGCCAGCAGCTTGGGCCCCCAGCGGGGGAACAATGAGCAGTTCTTC.

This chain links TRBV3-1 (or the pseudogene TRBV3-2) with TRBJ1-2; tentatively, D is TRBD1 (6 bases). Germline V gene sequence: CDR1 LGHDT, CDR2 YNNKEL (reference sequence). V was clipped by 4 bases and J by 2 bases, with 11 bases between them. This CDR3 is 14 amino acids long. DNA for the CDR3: TGTGCCAGCAGCCCCCGGGACACCAACTATGGCTACACCTTC. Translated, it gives CASSPRDTNYGYTF.

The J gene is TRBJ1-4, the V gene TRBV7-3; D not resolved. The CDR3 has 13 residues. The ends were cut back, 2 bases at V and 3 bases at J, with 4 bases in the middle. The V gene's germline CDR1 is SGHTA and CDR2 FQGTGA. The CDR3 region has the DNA TGTGCCAGCAGCTTAGGCCCTAATGAAAAACTGTTTTTT. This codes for CASSLGPNEKLFF.

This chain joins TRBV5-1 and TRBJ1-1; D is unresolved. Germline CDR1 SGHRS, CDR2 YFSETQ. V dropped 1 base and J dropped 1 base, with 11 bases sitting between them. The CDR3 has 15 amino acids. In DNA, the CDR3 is TGCGCCAGCAGCTTGACCGGGTTGGGGAACACTGAAGCTTTCTTT. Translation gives CASSLTGLGNTEAFF.

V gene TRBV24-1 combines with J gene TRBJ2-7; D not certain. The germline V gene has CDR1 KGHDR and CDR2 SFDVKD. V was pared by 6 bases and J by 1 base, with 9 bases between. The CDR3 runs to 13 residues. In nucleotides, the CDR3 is TGTGCCACCAGTCGCCCGGGTTCCTACGAGCAGTACTTC. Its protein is CATSRPGSYEQYF.

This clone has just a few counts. The CDR3 reads CAWQRDSSNQPQHF. The CDR3 nucleotides are TGTGCCTGGCAACGGGACAGTAGCAATCAGCCCCAGCATTTT. The J gene is TRBJ1-5, the V gene TRBV30; TRBD1 matches 7 bases. J was trimmed by 0 bases and V by 5 bases; bases with no gene match: 4. CDR3 length: 14 amino acids. Germline V lookup: CDR1 GTSNPN, CDR2 SVGIG (reference sequence).

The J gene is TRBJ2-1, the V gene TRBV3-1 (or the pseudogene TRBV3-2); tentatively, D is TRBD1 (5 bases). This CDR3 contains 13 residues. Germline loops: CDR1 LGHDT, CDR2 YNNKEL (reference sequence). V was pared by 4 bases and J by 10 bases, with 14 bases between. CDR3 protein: CASSLRFRGEQFF. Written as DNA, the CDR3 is TGTGCCAGCAGCCTCAGGTTTAGGGGCGAGCAGTTCTTC.

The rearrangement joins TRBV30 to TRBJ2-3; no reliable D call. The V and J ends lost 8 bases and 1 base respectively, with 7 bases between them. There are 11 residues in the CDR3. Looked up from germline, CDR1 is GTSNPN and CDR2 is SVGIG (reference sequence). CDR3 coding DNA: TGTGCCGTGGGCCGCACAGATACGCAGTATTTT. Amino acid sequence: CAVGRTDTQYF.

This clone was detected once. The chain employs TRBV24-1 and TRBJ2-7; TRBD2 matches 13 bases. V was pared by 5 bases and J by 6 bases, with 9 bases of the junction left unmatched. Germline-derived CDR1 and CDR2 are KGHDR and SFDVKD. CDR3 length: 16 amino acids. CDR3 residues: CATSAGLAGSRAEQYF. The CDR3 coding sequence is TGTGCCACCAGTGCGGGACTAGCGGGATCACGTGCCGAGCAGTACTTC.

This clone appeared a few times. CDR3 loop: CASSFRGYEQYF. The CDR3 region has the DNA TGTGCCAGCAGTTTTCGCGGCTACGAGCAGTACTTC. This chain connects TRBV28 to TRBJ2-7, with D uncertain. The V end lost 3 bases, the J end lost 3 bases, and 6 bases lay between the germline ends. Per germline, CDR1 MDHEN and CDR2 SYDVKM. CDR3 length: 12 amino acids.

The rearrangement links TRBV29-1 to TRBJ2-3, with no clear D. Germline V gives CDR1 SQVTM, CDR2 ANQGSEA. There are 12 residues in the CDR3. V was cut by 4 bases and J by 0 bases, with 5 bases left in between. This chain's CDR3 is CSVVGSTDTQYF. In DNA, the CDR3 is TGCAGCGTTGTGGGCAGCACAGATACGCAGTATTTT.

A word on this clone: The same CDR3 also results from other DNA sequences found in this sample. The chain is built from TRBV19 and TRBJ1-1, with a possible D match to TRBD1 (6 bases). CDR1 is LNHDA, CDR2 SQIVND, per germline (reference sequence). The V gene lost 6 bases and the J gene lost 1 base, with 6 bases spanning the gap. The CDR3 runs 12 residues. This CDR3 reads CASRDRNTEAFF. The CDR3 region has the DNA TGTGCCAGTAGGGACAGGAACACTGAAGCTTTCTTT.

The CDR3 spells CASSSSGTGIYEQYF. The CDR3 bases are TGCGCCAGCAGCTCATCCGGGACAGGGATCTACGAGCAGTACTTC. The chain employs TRBV5-1 and TRBJ2-7, with TRBD1 identical over 9 bases. Germline V CDR1 and CDR2: SGHRS, YFSETQ. There are 15 residues in the CDR3. J lost 3 bases, V lost 3 bases, and 7 bases had no gene match.

CDR3 nucleotides: TGTGCCAGCAGTTCATCAATAGTCGACTACACCTTC. It codes for CASSSSIVDYTF. The gene calls are TRBV12-3 or TRBV12-4 and TRBJ1-2; no reliable D call. Trimming removed 4 bases at V and 10 bases at J, with 13 bases between. The CDR3 sequence is 12 residues long.

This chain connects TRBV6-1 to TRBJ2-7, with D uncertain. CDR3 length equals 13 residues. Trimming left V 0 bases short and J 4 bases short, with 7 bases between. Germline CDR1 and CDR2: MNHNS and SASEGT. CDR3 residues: CASSEASPYEQYF. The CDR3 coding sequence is TGTGCCAGCAGTGAAGCCTCTCCGTACGAGCAGTACTTC.

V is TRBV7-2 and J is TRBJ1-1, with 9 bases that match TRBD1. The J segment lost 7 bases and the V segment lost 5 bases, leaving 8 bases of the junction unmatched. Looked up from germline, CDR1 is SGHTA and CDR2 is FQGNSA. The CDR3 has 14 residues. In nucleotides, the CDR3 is TGTGCCAGCAGCGCGGGACAGGGACCGTATGAAGCTTTCTTT. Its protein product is CASSAGQGPYEAFF. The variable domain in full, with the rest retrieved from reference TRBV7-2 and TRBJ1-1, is GAGVSQSPSNKVTEKGKDVELRCDPISGHTALYWYRQSLGQGLEFLIYFQGNSAPDKSGLPSDRFSAERTGGSVSTLTIQRTQQEDSAVYLCASSAGQGPYEAFFGQGTRLTVV.

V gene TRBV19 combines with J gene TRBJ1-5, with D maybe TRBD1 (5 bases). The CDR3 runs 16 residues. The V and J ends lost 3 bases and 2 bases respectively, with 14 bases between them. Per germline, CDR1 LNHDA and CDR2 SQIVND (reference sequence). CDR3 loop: CASSIILTGGNQPQHF. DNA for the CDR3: TGTGCCAGTAGTATTATATTGACGGGGGGCAATCAGCCCCAGCATTTT.

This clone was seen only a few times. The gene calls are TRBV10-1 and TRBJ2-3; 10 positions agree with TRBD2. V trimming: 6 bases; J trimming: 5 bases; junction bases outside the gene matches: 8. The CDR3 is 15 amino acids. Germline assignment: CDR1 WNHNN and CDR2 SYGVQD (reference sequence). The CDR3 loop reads CASSPSGRKEDTQYF. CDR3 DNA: TGCGCCAGCAGCCCTAGCGGGAGAAAGGAAGATACGCAGTATTTT.

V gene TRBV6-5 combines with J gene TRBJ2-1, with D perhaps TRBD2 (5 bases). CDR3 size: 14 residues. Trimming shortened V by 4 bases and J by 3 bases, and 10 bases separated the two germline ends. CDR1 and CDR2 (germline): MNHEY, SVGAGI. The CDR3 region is CASSWGDNYNEQFF. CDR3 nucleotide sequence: TGTGCCAGCAGTTGGGGAGATAACTACAATGAGCAGTTCTTC.

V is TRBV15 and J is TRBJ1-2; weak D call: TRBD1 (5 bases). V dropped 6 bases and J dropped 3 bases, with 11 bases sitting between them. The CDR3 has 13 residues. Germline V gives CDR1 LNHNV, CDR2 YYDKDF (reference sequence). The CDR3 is CATSSRVDYGYTF. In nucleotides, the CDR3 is TGTGCCACCAGTTCCAGGGTTGACTATGGCTACACCTTC.

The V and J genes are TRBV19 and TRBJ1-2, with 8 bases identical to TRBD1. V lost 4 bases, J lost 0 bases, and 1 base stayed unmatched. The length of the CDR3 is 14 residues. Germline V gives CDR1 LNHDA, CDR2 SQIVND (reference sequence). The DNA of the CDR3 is TGTGCCAGTAGTAGGGGACAGGCTAACTATGGCTACACCTTC. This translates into CASSRGQANYGYTF.

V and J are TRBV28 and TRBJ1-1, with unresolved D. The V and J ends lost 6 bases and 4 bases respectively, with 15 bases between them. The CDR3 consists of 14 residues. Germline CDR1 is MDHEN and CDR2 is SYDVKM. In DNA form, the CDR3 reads TGTGCCAGCAGAGGCAGGCGGGTGGGCACTGAAGCTTTCTTT. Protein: CASRGRRVGTEAFF.

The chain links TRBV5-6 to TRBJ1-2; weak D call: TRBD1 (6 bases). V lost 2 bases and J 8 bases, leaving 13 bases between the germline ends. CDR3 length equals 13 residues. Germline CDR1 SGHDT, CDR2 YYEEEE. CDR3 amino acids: CASSLRTVKGYTF. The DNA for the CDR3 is TGTGCCAGCAGCTTAAGGACAGTAAAAGGCTACACCTTC.

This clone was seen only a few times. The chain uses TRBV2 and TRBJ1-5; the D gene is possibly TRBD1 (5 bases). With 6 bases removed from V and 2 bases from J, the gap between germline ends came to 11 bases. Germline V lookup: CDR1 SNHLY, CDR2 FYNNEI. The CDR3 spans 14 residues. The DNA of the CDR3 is TGTGCCAGCAGGGGGGGTTTCGGCAATCAGCCCCAGCATTTT. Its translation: CASRGGFGNQPQHF.

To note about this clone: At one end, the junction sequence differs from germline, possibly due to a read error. The CDR3 bases are TGTGCCAGCCCACCAATTGAGTTCGCTGAAGCTTTCTTT. This gives the protein CASPPIEFAEAFF. The chain joins TRBV18 to TRBJ1-1, with D unresolved. The CDR3 extends over 13 amino acids. Germline loops: CDR1 KGHSH, CDR2 LQKENI.

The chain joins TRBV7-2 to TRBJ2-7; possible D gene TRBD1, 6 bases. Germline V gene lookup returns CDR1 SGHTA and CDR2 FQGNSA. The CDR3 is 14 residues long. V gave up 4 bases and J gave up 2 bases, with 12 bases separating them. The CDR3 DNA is TGTGCCAGCAGCTCTCAACAGGGAGCCTACGAGCAGTACTTC. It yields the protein CASSSQQGAYEQYF.

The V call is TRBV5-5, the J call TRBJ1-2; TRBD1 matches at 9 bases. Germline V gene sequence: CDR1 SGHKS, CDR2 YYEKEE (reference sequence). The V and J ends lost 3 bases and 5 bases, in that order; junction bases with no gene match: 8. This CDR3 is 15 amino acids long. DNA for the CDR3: TGTGCCAGCAGCTCACAGGGGGCGCAGCTGTATGGCTACACCTTC. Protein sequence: CASSSQGAQLYGYTF.

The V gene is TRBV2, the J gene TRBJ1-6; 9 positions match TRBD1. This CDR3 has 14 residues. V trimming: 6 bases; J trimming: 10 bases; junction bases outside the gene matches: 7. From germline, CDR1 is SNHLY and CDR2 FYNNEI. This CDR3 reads CASREQGASSPLHF. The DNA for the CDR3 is TGTGCCAGCAGGGAACAGGGGGCGAGCTCACCCCTCCACTTT.